What follows are 9 T cell receptor beta chains derived from one specimen sequenced in a study of cytomegalovirus exposure and HLA in healthy donors. It was with 60 Vbeta and 13 Jbeta primers that the PCR ran. The repertoire was sequenced with immunoSEQ multiplex PCR; TCRdb's copy has only in-frame clones and lacks some. Of approximately 140,000 clones listed, approximately 65% were seen once; the top ten hold around 6.3%. Sequences were obtained from PBMCs. These receptors originate from a woman aged 55-70 years in good health and CMV-seronegative.

This clone was recorded a few times. V and J are TRBV5-1 and TRBJ2-3; 8 bases are a match to TRBD2. Trimming took 2 bases from V and 3 from J; bases not matched to a gene: 2. The CDR3 is 14 amino acids. Germline CDR1 is SGHRS and CDR2 is YFSETQ. The CDR3 region is CASSLTSGTDTQYF. The CDR3 coding sequence is TGCGCCAGCAGCTTAACTAGCGGAACAGATACGCAGTATTTT.

The rearrangement uses TRBV5-1 and TRBJ2-2, with 12 bases fitting TRBD1. J lost 3 bases, V lost 4 bases, and 13 bases had no gene match. Germline V gene sequence: CDR1 SGHRS, CDR2 YFSETQ. The CDR3 is 19 amino acids. The CDR3 bases are TGCGCCAGCAGCCCCAGTCCCGGGACAGGGGGCAGCTACACCGGGGAGCTGTTTTTT. It yields the protein CASSPSPGTGGSYTGELFF.

The chain uses TRBV7-6 and TRBJ2-1; tentative D call: TRBD1 (6 bases). V lost 2 bases and J 2 bases, leaving 7 bases between the germline ends. This CDR3 spans 14 amino acids. The V gene's germline CDR1 is SGHVS and CDR2 FNYEAQ. This CDR3 reads CASSLQGTYNEQFF. DNA for the CDR3: TGTGCCAGCAGCTTACAGGGGACCTACAATGAGCAGTTCTTC.

This chain links TRBV7-2 with TRBJ1-2; D perhaps matches TRBD1 (6 bases). V shed 5 bases and J shed 0 bases, with 13 bases lying between them. The CDR3 runs to 15 residues. The germline gives CDR1 SGHTA, CDR2 FQGNSA. CDR3 loop: CASSLGGTTNYGYTF. The CDR3 DNA is TGTGCCAGCAGCCTCGGTGGGACAACTAACTATGGCTACACCTTC.

This chain uses TRBV19 with TRBJ2-7; TRBD1 matches at 9 bases. In germline, CDR1 is LNHDA, CDR2 SQIVND (reference sequence). This CDR3 contains 17 residues. Unmatched junction bases numbered 13, after V lost 5 bases and J lost 2 bases. CDR3 DNA: TGTGCCAGTAGTCCAGGGACAGGGCGAACTAGAGCCTACGAGCAGTACTTC. It is translated as CASSPGTGRTRAYEQYF.

This chain joins TRBV10-1 and TRBJ2-3; 9 nucleotides agree with TRBD2. The CDR3 consists of 21 residues. The trim removed 0 bases at V and 2 bases at J, leaving 18 bases unmatched. The germline CDR1 and CDR2 sequences are WNHNN and SYGVQD (reference sequence). Written as DNA, the CDR3 is TGCGCCAGCAGTGAGTCGGGACCCAGCGGGGGGCCGGCGGGGTACACAGATACGCAGTATTTT. Protein: CASSESGPSGGPAGYTDTQYF.

V and J are TRBV9 and TRBJ1-1, with D perhaps matching TRBD1 (5 bases). CDR3 length: 16 amino acids. V was cut by 4 bases and J by 4 bases, with 20 bases left in between. The V gene's germline CDR1 is SGDLS and CDR2 YYNGEE. The CDR3 protein is CASSPLGGRSATEAFF. The CDR3 DNA is TGTGCCAGCAGCCCCCTGGGGGGACGTTCCGCCACTGAAGCTTTCTTT.

The CDR3 sequence is CASSNGRDPIYGYTF. The CDR3 nucleotides are TGTGCCAGTAGTAATGGGCGGGACCCAATTTATGGCTACACCTTC. This chain connects TRBV19 to TRBJ1-2; D may be TRBD1 (5 bases). There are 15 residues in the CDR3. Germline-derived CDR1 and CDR2 are LNHDA and SQIVND (reference sequence). V was trimmed by 4 bases and J by 5 bases, leaving 17 bases between them.

This chain uses TRBV7-8 with TRBJ2-7, with D possibly being TRBD1 (5 bases). The CDR3 contains 15 residues. Germline CDR1 is SGHVS and CDR2 is FQNEAQ. Trimming left V 5 bases short and J 4 bases short, with 18 bases between. DNA for the CDR3: TGTGCCAGCAGCATTACGGGCCCTAGGGGATACGAGCAGTACTTC. It yields the protein CASSITGPRGYEQYF.